These T cell receptor beta chains were read from a single sample in a study of shared clonotypes between healthy human individuals. The table came from immunoSEQ multiplex PCR; TCRdb's copy has only in-frame clones and leaves some out. The repertoire holds roughly 510,000 clones, with about three quarters as singletons. The specimen was PBMCs. These receptors originate from a woman aged 40 to 50 in good health. Some clones in this sample may be carry-over from other donors' samples. The CDR3 runs from the conserved cysteine through the conserved F or W. The D gene is left open where the match is weak. Rows give clone size only sometimes, using once, few, many, or a class for an expanded clone.

D	size	V	J	CDR3	DNA
TRBD2	few	TRBV2	TRBJ2-4	CASRGTSEAHYIQYF	TGTGCCAGCAGAGGGACTAGCGAAGCCCATTACATTCAGTACTTC
TRBD1	-	TRBV7-9	TRBJ2-3	CASSLVQGAHTDTQYF	TGTGCCAGCAGCTTAGTGCAGGGGGCACACACAGATACGCAGTATTTT
TRBD2	few	TRBV5-4	TRBJ2-1	CASSSPRGESGSSEQFF	TGTGCCAGCAGCTCTCCCAGGGGAGAGAGCGGGAGTAGTGAGCAGTTCTTC
-	-	TRBV11-2	TRBJ1-5	CASSLGRNNQPQHF	TGTGCCAGCAGCTTAGGCCGAAACAATCAGCCCCAGCATTTT
-	once	TRBV28	TRBJ2-7	CASSSTGSGQYF	TGTGCCAGCAGTTCGACAGGCTCTGGGCAGTACTTC
-	-	TRBV2	TRBJ2-5	CASKSVQETQYF	TGTGCCAGCAAAAGCGTACAAGAGACCCAGTACTTC
TRBD1	-	TRBV30	TRBJ1-4	CAWSLGQGYEKLFF	TGTGCCTGGAGCCTGGGACAGGGTTATGAAAAACTGTTTTTT
TRBD2	-	TRBV27	TRBJ2-1	CASSAHLAGVNEQFF	TGTGCCAGCAGTGCCCACCTAGCGGGTGTGAATGAGCAGTTCTTC
TRBD2	-	TRBV30	TRBJ2-1	CAWWLKKREGLNEQFF	TGTGCCTGGTGGCTGAAAAAGCGGGAGGGCCTTAATGAGCAGTTCTTC
TRBD2	few	TRBV10-2	TRBJ2-3	CASSGGGNRDTQYF	TGCGCCAGCAGTGGGGGAGGGAATAGAGATACGCAGTATTTT
TRBD1	-	TRBV5-1	TRBJ2-5	CASSSTTGGAEETQYF	TGCGCCAGCAGCTCCACGACAGGGGGCGCGGAAGAGACCCAGTACTTC
-	-	TRBV4-3	TRBJ2-7	CASSQDGTGGEQYF	TGCGCCAGCAGCCAAGATGGGACCGGGGGCGAGCAGTACTTC
-	-	TRBV5-4	TRBJ2-3	CASTLPGTDTQYF	TGTGCCAGCACCCTCCCTGGCACAGATACGCAGTATTTT
-	-	TRBV15	TRBJ2-1	CATSRRRDYNEQFF	TGTGCCACCAGCAGACGCCGGGACTACAATGAGCAGTTCTTC
-	-	TRBV6-6	TRBJ2-3	CASSYSADRGDTQYF	TGTGCCAGCAGTTACTCAGCAGATCGAGGGGATACGCAGTATTTT
TRBD2	-	TRBV7-8	TRBJ2-7	CASSPLNSGSTYEQYF	TGTGCCAGCAGCCCACTCAATAGCGGGAGCACCTACGAGCAGTACTTC
-	-	TRBV2	TRBJ1-5	CASSEAGVRGDQPQHF	TGTGCCAGCAGTGAAGCTGGGGTAAGAGGGGATCAGCCCCAGCATTTT
TRBD1	-	TRBV13	TRBJ2-7	CASSSGTGVYEQYF	TGTGCCAGCAGCTCCGGGACAGGGGTCTACGAGCAGTACTTC
TRBD1	once	TRBV30	TRBJ1-5	CAWSGGQGGNQPQHF	TGTGCCTGGAGCGGAGGACAGGGCGGCAATCAGCCCCAGCATTTT
-	-	TRBV30	TRBJ2-3	CACPRGVTGSDTQYF	TGTGCCTGTCCAAGGGGGGTTACTGGATCAGATACGCAGTATTTT
-	once	TRBV19	TRBJ1-4	CASSIRNEKLFF	TGTGCCAGTAGTATTCGGAATGAAAAACTGTTTTTT
TRBD2	-	TRBV7-3	TRBJ2-1	CASSKLGLAGGPVVNEQFF	TGTGCCAGCAGCAAACTGGGACTAGCGGGAGGGCCGGTGGTGAATGAGCAGTTCTTC
TRBD2	-	TRBV11-2	TRBJ2-1	CASSLDPLAELGFF	TGTGCCAGCAGCTTAGATCCGCTAGCGGAACTGGGGTTCTTC
TRBD1	-	TRBV27	TRBJ2-3	CASSLVTGRIDTQYF	TGTGCCAGCAGTTTGGTGACAGGGAGAATAGATACGCAGTATTTT
-	-	TRBV5-1	TRBJ2-5	CASSLAVGVRKTQYF	TGCGCCAGCAGCTTGGCCGTGGGGGTGCGTAAGACCCAGTACTTC
TRBD1	-	TRBV6-6	TRBJ1-2	CASSYTTGDYGYTF	TGTGCCAGCAGTTACACGACAGGGGACTATGGCTACACCTTC
TRBD1	-	TRBV7-3	TRBJ2-3	CASSLDRGRGTDTQYF	TGTGCCAGCAGCCTAGACAGGGGGCGGGGGACAGATACGCAGTATTTT
-	-	TRBV4-1	TRBJ2-2	CASSQYGSQNTGELFF	TGCGCCAGCAGCCAATACGGGTCGCAAAACACCGGGGAGCTGTTTTTT
TRBD2	-	TRBV4-1	TRBJ2-5	CASSQGPVPAGGGETQYF	TGCGCCAGCAGCCAAGGACCCGTCCCAGCGGGAGGGGGGGAGACCCAGTACTTC
-	-	TRBV18	TRBJ2-1	CASSPPSSYNEQFF	TGTGCCAGCTCACCTCCTAGCAGCTACAATGAGCAGTTCTTC
TRBD1	-	TRBV6-1	TRBJ1-4	CASRTWTGLNEKLFF	TGTGCCAGCAGGACCTGGACAGGTCTTAATGAAAAACTGTTTTTT
-	-	TRBV7-9	TRBJ1-4	CASSNTGLREKLFF	TGTGCCAGCAGCAATACAGGGTTGCGCGAAAAACTGTTTTTT
TRBD2	-	TRBV19	TRBJ2-3	CASSIGLAGLVDTQYF	TGTGCCAGTAGTATCGGACTAGCGGGATTGGTAGATACGCAGTATTTT
TRBD2	-	TRBV27	TRBJ2-2	CASSPGLAGVETGELFF	TGTGCCAGCAGCCCCGGACTAGCGGGAGTGGAGACCGGGGAGCTGTTTTTT
-	-	TRBV11-2	TRBJ2-7	CASSQGSGGEQYF	TGCGCCAGCAGCCAAGGGTCGGGTGGCGAGCAGTACTTC